Listed below are T cell receptor beta chains from one sample, sequenced in a study of T cells after yellow fever vaccination. TCRdb processed the 5' RACE reads anew with MiXCR; each CDR3 protein has one entry. Here the sample spans 550,000 or so distinct CDR3 sequences, about a fifth being singletons. Material: PBMCs, obtained 15 days after the yellow fever booster vaccination. All receptors derive from a man aged 30 to 45 who received the YFV17D yellow fever vaccine. Both conserved end residues are part of each CDR3. D genes are given only for firm matches. Not every row has a clone size; where given, it reads once, few, many or a size class.

d_call	j_call	v_call	clone_size	cdr3_aa	cdr3_nt
-	TRBJ2-7	TRBV30	-	CAWSRAYEQYF	TGTGCCTGGAGCAGGGCCTACGAGCAGTACTTC
-	TRBJ2-1	TRBV5-1	-	CASSFVNEQFF	TGCGCCAGCAGCTTCGTCAATGAGCAGTTCTTC
-	TRBJ2-7	TRBV7-2	-	CASSPYGQPQLGQYF	TGTGCCAGCAGCCCCTACGGACAGCCCCAACTCGGGCAGTACTTC
-	TRBJ1-4	TRBV12-3/TRBV12-4	few	CASSFRPGSEKLFF	TGTGCCAGCAGTTTTCGACCGGGTAGTGAAAAACTGTTTTTT
-	TRBJ2-3	TRBV24-1	-	CATSDFPVSGTDTQYF	TGTGCCACCAGTGATTTTCCGGTCAGCGGCACAGATACGCAGTATTTT
-	TRBJ2-1	TRBV20-1	many	CSASSGNEQFF	TGCAGTGCTAGTAGTGGCAATGAGCAGTTCTTC
-	TRBJ2-7	TRBV5-1	-	CASSAGTSSSYEQYF	TGCGCCAGCAGCGCCGGGACTTCGAGCTCCTACGAGCAGTACTTC
-	TRBJ2-1	TRBV10-2	-	CASSGRDAYNEQFF	TGCGCCAGCAGTGGGCGGGACGCCTACAATGAGCAGTTCTTC
-	TRBJ1-2	TRBV4-2	few	CASSQTPSGGGNYGYTF	TGTGCCAGCAGCCAAACCCCTTCGGGAGGAGGTAACTATGGCTACACCTTC
-	TRBJ2-5	TRBV20-1	few	CSASPRGAREDQYF	TGCAGTGCTAGCCCCCGGGGGGCTCGTGAGGACCAGTACTTC
-	TRBJ2-5	TRBV30	few	CAWSRGSKETQYF	TGTGCCTGGAGTCGAGGGAGTAAGGAGACCCAGTACTTC
-	TRBJ2-5	TRBV28	-	CASSGRSGWETQYF	TGTGCCAGCAGCGGAAGGAGTGGATGGGAGACCCAGTACTTC
-	TRBJ2-2	TRBV5-1	few	CASSLAWGNTGELFF	TGCGCCAGCAGCTTGGCCTGGGGGAACACCGGGGAGCTGTTTTTT
-	TRBJ2-7	TRBV4-3	-	CASSQAGRGGSYEQYF	TGCGCCAGCAGCCAAGCGGGGCGGGGAGGCTCCTACGAGCAGTACTTC
-	TRBJ2-5	TRBV5-6	few	CASSLSQLETQYF	TGTGCCAGCAGCTTGTCGCAGTTAGAGACCCAGTACTTC